Sequencing of this T cell receptor beta chain was carried out in a study of response to subunit inactivated influenza vaccine. There are 14 residues in the CDR3. Trimming cost V 6 bases and J 6 bases; bases outside gene matches: 7. The study, taken as a whole, reports: New T cells are recruited in small numbers by each seasonal influenza vaccination, according to the authors' suggestion.

With regard to this clonotype: No antigen is known for it.

TCRdb itself ran the RT-PCR reads through MiXCR, one entry per CDR3 protein. The profile covers about 310,000 distinct CDR3 sequences, with approximately 23% appearing a single time and about a tenth taken by the ten largest. This clonotype was obtained from a man in his fifties or sixties who received an inactivated influenza vaccine. J is TRBJ1-5 and V is TRBV12-3 or TRBV12-4, with 8 bases matching TRBD1. Sequenced material: PBMCs from blood, taken around 22 months after vaccination. CDR3 bases: TGTGCCAGCAGCTCCGACAGGGGAGGTCAGCCCCAGCATTTT. Its translation: CASSSDRGGQPQHF.